The source of this TCR beta chain is a study of T cells in Graves' hyperthyroidism and ophthalmopathy (dated by TCRdb to between 2017 and 2020). Study-wide context: Peripheral blood was collected at initial diagnosis, before any treatment. Once sampling was done, hyperthyroidism patients were given methimazole at a starting dose of 30 mg daily, whereas ophthalmopathy patients were given high-dose intravenous methylprednisolone. According to the paper, TCR Vbeta CDR3 sequencing was carried out on about 140 peripheral blood samples, which came from fewer than 50 ophthalmopathy, approximately 78 hyperthyroidism and about 17 progressor patients. The approximately 90 discovery patients were randomly split 7:3 into training and test sets. Prospective prediction of ophthalmopathy was tested in an independent validation cohort consisting of roughly 20 hyperthyroidism patients and 15 to 17 patients who later progressed to ophthalmopathy. The study also compared thyroid tissue and blood T-cell repertoires from about six Graves' hyperthyroidism patients. A discovery cohort of 95 to 100 patients, approximately 45 with Graves' ophthalmopathy and 57 with stable Graves' hyperthyroidism, was used to find distinguishing TCR V-J signatures.

TCR beta CDR3 regions were amplified from RNA transcripts. The first round of RT-PCR for the TCR CDR3 was performed with the HTBI primer set and the Qiagen OneStep RT-PCR kit. A second multiplex PCR round built the libraries, followed by size selection and purification. The libraries were sequenced on an Illumina HiSeq2000 using paired-end 100 bp reads. Under the source paper's analysis protocol: SOAPnuke was used to process the raw data, throwing out any read that contained adapters or uncalled bases, had a mean Phred below 15, or lacked an exact constant-primer or identifier match. High-quality paired reads were merged with COPE v1.2.5, and unique nucleotide sequences were defined as clonotypes. MiTCR v1.1 was used to align the clonotypes against IMGT TRBV, TRBD and TRBJ reference segments. Analysis was restricted to V-J combinations with a frequency above 0.0001, which covered roughly 99% of repertoires. A TCS score was defined as the ratio between F50 (clonal expansion) and ExV (chaos), using BLOSUM62-based TCRdist between CDR3 peptides within each V-J. Welch's t-statistics and random forest reduced several hundred V-J features to roughly 13, which were used in a naive Bayes classifier (R e1071). The raw public data were reprocessed by TCRdb itself: fastp quality trimming at Q25, MiXCR clonotype calling, in-frame beta chains only. Entries are consolidated by CDR3 protein sequence, retaining the most common genes and DNA. These V and J calls are TCRdb output, not the study's own analysis. For this sample there are around 500,000 distinct CDR3 sequences; approximately 23% appear just once. Jointly, the top ten make up under 55% of the sample.

V loses 4 bases, J loses 10 bases, and the germline ends lie 17 bases apart. The germline V gene (reference sequence) yields LNHDA for CDR1 and SQIVND for CDR2. The CDR3 goes from the cysteine to the phenylalanine over 14 residues. Only CDR3 DNA is held: 42 bases, read in frame from base 1. A few counts support this clonotype. Its specific antigen is unknown. Per-base quality was not reported, and no clone a single base away is much larger than it. Overall study results and their limits: In validation, the model predicted progression to ophthalmopathy a median of 6.5 months before onset, with around 70% sensitivity and nearly 75% specificity. Most expanded thyroid clonotypes (frequency above 0.001) were also detected in blood, a finding suggesting that blood repertoires may reflect thyroid immune responses. Ophthalmopathy was separated from stable hyperthyroidism by a 13 V-J signature model, with approximately 89% sensitivity and around 81% specificity obtained in cross-validation and 80%/75% obtained in testing. No statistical method was used to fix the sample size in advance, and group allocation was not hidden from the investigators.

Ophthalmopathy patients had moderately to severely active disease, with a Clinical Activity Score of 3 or more, a NOSPECS grade of 4 or more, and a disease duration of less than 3 months. Any patient with an uncontrolled infection, another autoimmune disease, pregnancy or lactation was excluded. Diagnoses were based on clinical symptoms, serum thyroxine and TRAb, thyroid ultrasound and orbital computed tomography. PBMCs were isolated from roughly 10 ml of fresh peripheral blood by Ficoll-Paque density gradient centrifugation. Total RNA was extracted using Trizol reagent, and RNA quality was assessed on an Agilent 2100 Bioanalyzer.

Specimen: blood. The TCR was taken from a woman in her 70s with Graves' ophthalmopathy. This chain is built from TRBV19 and TRBJ2-1; the D gene is not confidently resolved. The nucleotide sequence reads TGTGCCAGTAGTACATCTGCTCCAAATGGGGAGCAGTTCTTC. This yields the protein CASSTSAPNGEQFF.